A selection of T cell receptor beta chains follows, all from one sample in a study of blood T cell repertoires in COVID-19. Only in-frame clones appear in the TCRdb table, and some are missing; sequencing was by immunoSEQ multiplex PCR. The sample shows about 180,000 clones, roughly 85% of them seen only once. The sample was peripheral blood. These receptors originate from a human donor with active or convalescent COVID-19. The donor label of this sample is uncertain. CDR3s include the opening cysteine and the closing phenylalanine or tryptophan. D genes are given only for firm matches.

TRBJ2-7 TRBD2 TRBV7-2 TGTGCCAGCAGGCCCCGGACTAGCGGGGGCTACGAGCAGTACTTC CASRPRTSGGYEQYF
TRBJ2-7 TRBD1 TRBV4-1 TGCGCCAGCAGCCGCCCGACAGGGGCATCCTACGAGCAGTACTTC CASSRPTGASYEQYF
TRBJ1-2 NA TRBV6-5 TGTGCCAGCAGTTTAGCCTTTAGCTATGGCTACACCTTC CASSLAFSYGYTF
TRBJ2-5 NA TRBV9 TGTGCCAGCAGCGTAGGAGCCCCGCCGGAGACCCAGTACTTC CASSVGAPPETQYF
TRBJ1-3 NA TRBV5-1 TGCGCCAGCAGCTTTAGAGGCCAGGGAGGGGTCTCTGGAAACACCATATATTTT CASSFRGQGGVSGNTIYF
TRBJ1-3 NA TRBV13 TGTGCCAGCAGCTTAATCGTCGAGGGAAACACCATATATTTT CASSLIVEGNTIYF
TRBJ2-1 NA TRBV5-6 TGTGCCAGCAGCTTGGAACTTGATTCGTTAGGGGCGTTACGCAATGAGCAGTTCTTC CASSLELDSLGALRNEQFF
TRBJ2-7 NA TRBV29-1 TGCAGCGTTGAATACGGGTCCGAGCAGTACTTC CSVEYGSEQYF
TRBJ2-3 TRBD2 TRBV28 TGTGCCAGCAGTCCCGGGACTAGCGGGCGGGATACGCAGTATTTT CASSPGTSGRDTQYF
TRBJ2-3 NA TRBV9 TGTGCCAGCAGCAATCCCGGGACTAGAGGGGGCGGAGGCACAGATACGCAGTATTTT CASSNPGTRGGGGTDTQYF
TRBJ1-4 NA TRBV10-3 TGTGCCATCAGTGGGTCCCGCGGGAGGGAAAAACTGTTTTTT CAISGSRGREKLFF
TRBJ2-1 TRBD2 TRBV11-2 TGTGCCAGCAGCTTGGCTGTCACACTAGCGGGAAATGAGCAGTTCTTC CASSLAVTLAGNEQFF
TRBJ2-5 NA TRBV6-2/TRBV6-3 TGTGCCAGCAGCCCGGGAGAGATTAGCGGTGGAGAGACCCAGTACTTC CASSPGEISGGETQYF
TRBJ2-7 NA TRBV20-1 TGCAGTGCTAGTGGGGGATCTGAGGGCTACGAGCAGTACTTC CSASGGSEGYEQYF
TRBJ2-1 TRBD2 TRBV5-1 TGCGCCAGCAGGGGGACTAGCGGGAGATGGTATGAGCAGTTCTTC CASRGTSGRWYEQFF
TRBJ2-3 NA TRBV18 TGTGCCAGCTCACCAGGGAGGACTTACACAGATACGCAGTATTTT CASSPGRTYTDTQYF
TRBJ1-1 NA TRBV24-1 TGTGCCACCAGTGACGCAGGCCCGAACACTGAAGCTTTCTTT CATSDAGPNTEAFF